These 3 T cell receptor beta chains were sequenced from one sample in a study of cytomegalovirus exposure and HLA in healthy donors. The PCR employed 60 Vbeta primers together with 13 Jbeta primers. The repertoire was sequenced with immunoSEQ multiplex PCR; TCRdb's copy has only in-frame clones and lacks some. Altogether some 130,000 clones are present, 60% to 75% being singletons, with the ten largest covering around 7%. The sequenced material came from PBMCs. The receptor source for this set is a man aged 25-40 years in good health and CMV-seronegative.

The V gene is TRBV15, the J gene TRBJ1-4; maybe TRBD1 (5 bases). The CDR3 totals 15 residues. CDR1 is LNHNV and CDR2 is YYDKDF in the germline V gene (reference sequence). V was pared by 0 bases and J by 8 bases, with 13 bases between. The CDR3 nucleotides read TGTGCCACCAGCAGAGATTCGGGGGACCGAGAAAAACTGTTTTTT. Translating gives CATSRDSGDREKLFF.

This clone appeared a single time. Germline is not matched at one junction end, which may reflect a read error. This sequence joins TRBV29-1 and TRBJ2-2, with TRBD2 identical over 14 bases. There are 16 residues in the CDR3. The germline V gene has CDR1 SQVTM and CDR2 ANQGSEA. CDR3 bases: TGCAGCGTGGAAGGACTAGCGGGAGGTCGTACCGGGGAGCTGTTTTTT. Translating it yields CSVEGLAGGRTGELFF.

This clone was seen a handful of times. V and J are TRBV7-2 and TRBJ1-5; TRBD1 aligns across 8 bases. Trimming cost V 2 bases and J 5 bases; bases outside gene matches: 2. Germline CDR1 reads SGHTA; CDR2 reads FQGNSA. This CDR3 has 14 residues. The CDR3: CASSLQGAHQPQHF. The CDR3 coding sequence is TGTGCCAGCAGCTTACAGGGGGCACATCAGCCCCAGCATTTT.